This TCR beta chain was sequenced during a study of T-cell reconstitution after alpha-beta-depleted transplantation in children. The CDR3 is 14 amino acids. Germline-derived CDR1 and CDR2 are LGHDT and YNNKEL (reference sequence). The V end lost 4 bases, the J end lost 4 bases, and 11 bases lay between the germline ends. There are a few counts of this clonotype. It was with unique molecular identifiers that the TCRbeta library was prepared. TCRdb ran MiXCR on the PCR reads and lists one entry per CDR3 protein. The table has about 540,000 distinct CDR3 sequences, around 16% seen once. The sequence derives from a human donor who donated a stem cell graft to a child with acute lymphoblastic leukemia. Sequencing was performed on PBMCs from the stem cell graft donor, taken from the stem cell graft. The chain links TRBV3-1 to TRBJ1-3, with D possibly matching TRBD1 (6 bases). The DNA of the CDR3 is TGTGCCAGCAGCCGACAGGCTGTGGGAAACACCATATATTTT. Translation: CASSRQAVGNTIYF.